This T cell receptor beta chain was observed in a study of cytomegalovirus exposure and HLA in healthy donors. The overall study: About 180 million T cells yielded 117 million unique TCR beta sequences in earlier analysis. The study, taken as a whole, reports: Analyzed later, association rates of TCRs varied across HLA loci, with DRB1 most and HLA-C fewest.

This clone was recorded once. Its specificity is not known. The PCR contained 60 Vbeta and 13 Jbeta primers. Method: immunoSEQ multiplex PCR; TCRdb's copy keeps in-frame clones and lacks some. Of approximately 120,000 clones in the sample, about 81% were seen once. The study sampled nominally healthy donors, though unrecorded immune exposures were likely. V lost 2 bases and J lost 4, with 14 bases in between. The CDR3 length is 15 residues. Germline CDR1 reads SEHNR; CDR2 reads FQNEAQ (reference sequence). This sequence joins TRBV7-9 and TRBJ1-1; maybe TRBD1 (6 bases). Sequencing was performed on PBMCs. The sequence came from a woman in her thirties in good health and CMV-seronegative. CDR3 DNA: TGTGCCAGCAGCTTACGGGAGGGGGGGTCCACTGAAGCTTTCTTT. It specifies CASSLREGGSTEAFF.